The 17 T cell receptor beta chains below come from one sample, sequenced in a study of molecular identifiers for immune sequencing clone quantification. One entry per CDR3 protein, called by TCRdb with MiXCR from the PCR reads. Among under 650,000 distinct CDR3 sequences listed, around 20% were seen once. Sequenced: naive CD8+ T cells from blood, with Jurkat cell RNA spiked in. Subset reported: FACS-sorted CD8+CD4-CCR7+CD45RA+ naive T cells. All receptors derive from a human donor in good health. Some libraries in this study had Jurkat cell RNA spiked in.

This sequence joins TRBV19 and TRBJ1-2; the D is unclear. Trimming took 3 bases from V and 1 from J, leaving 12 bases between them. The CDR3 runs 15 residues. Germline V lookup: CDR1 LNHDA, CDR2 SQIVND (reference sequence). The CDR3 DNA reads TGTGCCAGTAGTATCGTAAAGGGAGGTAACTATGGCTACACCTTC. Translation: CASSIVKGGNYGYTF.

The sample holds many counts of this clonotype. Written as DNA, the CDR3 is TGTGCCAGCACTCCCGGGAGCCAAGAGACCCAGTACTTC. Amino acids: CASTPGSQETQYF. V usage is TRBV28 and J usage is TRBJ2-5; perhaps TRBD2 as D (6 bases). CDR3 length: 13 amino acids. Germline V CDR1 and CDR2: MDHEN, SYDVKM. V dropped 7 bases and J dropped 1 base, with 10 bases sitting between them.

This clonotype has just a few counts. The CDR3 DNA reads as TGCGCCAGCAGCCAAGATCATGACCGGGAGACCCAGTACTTC. This gives the protein CASSQDHDRETQYF. The chain carries TRBV4-1 and TRBJ2-5; D not certain. This CDR3 spans 14 amino acids. V was pared by 0 bases and J by 5 bases, with 10 bases between. Germline V gives CDR1 MGHRA, CDR2 YSYEKL.

This clonotype was counted at least ten times. The chain couples TRBV28 to TRBJ2-4; D perhaps matches TRBD2 (6 bases). The ends were cut back, 4 bases at V and 5 bases at J, with 15 bases in the middle. The CDR3 is 15 amino acids. Germline assignment: CDR1 MDHEN and CDR2 SYDVKM. The CDR3 here is CASSYRGREQNIQYF. The CDR3 nucleotides are TGTGCCAGCAGTTATAGGGGTCGGGAGCAAAACATTCAGTACTTC.

In this sample, this clonotype turned up many times. The chain couples TRBV19 to TRBJ2-3; D is undetermined. Germline lookup yields CDR1 LNHDA and CDR2 SQIVND (reference sequence). The CDR3 loop spans 15 amino acids. Trimming removed 3 bases at V and 5 bases at J, with 15 bases between. CDR3 coding DNA: TGTGCCAGTAGTATCGGCACATTTGGAAAAGATACGCAGTATTTT. Its translation is CASSIGTFGKDTQYF.

The V and J genes are TRBV27 and TRBJ2-3, with D tentatively TRBD2 (7 bases). CDR1 is MNHEY, CDR2 SMNVEV, per germline (reference sequence). The CDR3 runs 13 residues. Trimming removed 7 bases from V and 6 bases from J, with 14 bases in between. The CDR3 loop reads CASNKRGGDTQYF. The CDR3 region has the DNA TGTGCCAGCAATAAAAGGGGGGGCGATACGCAGTATTTT.

The chain links TRBV25-1 to TRBJ2-7; 12 bases are shared with TRBD2. V was clipped by 4 bases and J by 7 bases; unmatched bases: 17. This CDR3 contains 18 residues. Germline V gives CDR1 MGHDK, CDR2 SYGVNS. The CDR3 DNA reads TGTGCCAGCAGTGCATCGACTAGCGGGGGCCCTATGACGGGAGAGCAGTACTTC. Translating it yields CASSASTSGGPMTGEQYF.

The gene calls are TRBV4-1 and TRBJ2-7; perhaps TRBD1 as D (9 bases). V lost 1 base and J lost 5, with 24 bases in between. The germline V gene encodes CDR1 MGHRA and CDR2 YSYEKL. The CDR3 is 18 amino acids. The CDR3 loop reads CASSQGGLAGQGSNEQYF. CDR3 sequence (DNA): TGCGCCAGCAGCCAAGGGGGGTTAGCGGGACAGGGATCCAACGAGCAGTACTTC.

Many counts were recorded for this clonotype. The chain links TRBV4-3 to TRBJ1-3; the match to TRBD1 covers 9 bases. Germline V gene data show CDR1 as LGHNA and CDR2 as YSLEER. This CDR3 is built from 15 residues. V gave up 4 bases and J gave up 4 bases; unmatched junction bases: 5. The CDR3, as DNA: TGCGCCAGCAGCCGAGACAGGGGGTCCGGAAACACCATATATTTT. Translation gives CASSRDRGSGNTIYF.

This clonotype has at least ten counts. The chain links TRBV6-5 to TRBJ2-7; 11 bases are shared with TRBD1. The V gene end was trimmed by 8 bases and the J gene end by 3 bases; junction bases not matched to a gene: 6. The CDR3 spans 14 residues. CDR1 is MNHEY, CDR2 SVGAGI, per germline. CDR3 sequence (DNA): TGTGCCAGCCGTTGGGGACAGGGGGTCTACGAGCAGTACTTC. Translated: CASRWGQGVYEQYF.

The sample holds a few counts of this clonotype. The J gene is TRBJ1-1, the V gene TRBV21-1; TRBD1 is taken as the D call from the table, unchecked against the DNA. TRBV21-1 is reported as a pseudogene. CDR3 length: 14 residues. CDR3 protein: CASSSKRTGREAFF. In nucleotides, the CDR3 is TGTGCCAGCAGCTCAAAGCGTACAGGGCGTGAAGCTTTCTTT.

The rearrangement joins TRBV12-3 or TRBV12-4 to TRBJ2-5, with TRBD2 matching over 11 bases. V shed 6 bases, J shed 3 bases, and the junction held 6 bases outside the gene matches. CDR3 size: 15 residues. The CDR3 DNA follows: TGTGCCAGCAGCCTTAGCGGGGGGGCCGAAGAGACCCAGTACTTC. Translation: CASSLSGGAEETQYF.

This clonotype was seen ten or more times. V is TRBV12-3 or TRBV12-4 and J is TRBJ2-3; 9 bases are a match to TRBD2. The CDR3 runs to 16 residues. V lost 0 bases to trimming and J lost 4 bases; unmatched junction nucleotides: 5. The CDR3 reads CASSLAFEREADTQYF. As DNA, the CDR3 is TGTGCCAGCAGTTTAGCGTTCGAGCGGGAGGCAGATACGCAGTATTTT.

In the case of this clonotype: A read error may produce the germline difference seen at one junction end. The V and J genes are TRBV15 and TRBJ1-6, with D unclear. The CDR3 is 16 amino acids. Germline values: CDR1 LNHNV, CDR2 YYDKDF (reference sequence). The CDR3 region is CATGRDRTLTDSPLHF. The CDR3 DNA reads as TGTGCCACCGGCAGAGATCGAACGCTAACTGATTCACCCCTCCACTTT.

Of note for this clonotype: The junction does not match germline at one end; this may be a read error. The rearrangement uses TRBV6-2 or TRBV6-3 and TRBJ2-7; D is uncertain. The germline V gene has CDR1 MNHEY and CDR2 SVGEGT. The length of the CDR3 is 13 residues. The CDR3 here is CAGRLATAYEQYF. CDR3 DNA sequence: TGTGCCGGCAGGTTGGCCACTGCCTACGAGCAGTACTTC.

The chain employs TRBV14 and TRBJ2-1, with 8 bases identical to TRBD2. The CDR3 has 16 residues. Unmatched junction bases numbered 7, after V lost 6 bases and J lost 0 bases. Germline CDR1 SGHDN, CDR2 FVKESK. The DNA for the CDR3 is TGTGCCAGCAGTACTAGCGGAGGGAGCTCCTACAATGAGCAGTTCTTC. It is translated as CASSTSGGSSYNEQFF.

This clonotype was counted many times. The CDR3 protein is CASSLGPSSTYEQYF. The CDR3 region has the DNA TGTGCCAGCAGCTTAGGTCCTAGCAGCACCTACGAGCAGTACTTC. The V gene is TRBV7-9, the J gene TRBJ2-7; D may be TRBD2 (5 bases). Trimming left V 1 base short and J 2 bases short, with 12 bases between. The germline gives CDR1 SEHNR, CDR2 FQNEAQ (reference sequence). There are 15 residues in the CDR3.